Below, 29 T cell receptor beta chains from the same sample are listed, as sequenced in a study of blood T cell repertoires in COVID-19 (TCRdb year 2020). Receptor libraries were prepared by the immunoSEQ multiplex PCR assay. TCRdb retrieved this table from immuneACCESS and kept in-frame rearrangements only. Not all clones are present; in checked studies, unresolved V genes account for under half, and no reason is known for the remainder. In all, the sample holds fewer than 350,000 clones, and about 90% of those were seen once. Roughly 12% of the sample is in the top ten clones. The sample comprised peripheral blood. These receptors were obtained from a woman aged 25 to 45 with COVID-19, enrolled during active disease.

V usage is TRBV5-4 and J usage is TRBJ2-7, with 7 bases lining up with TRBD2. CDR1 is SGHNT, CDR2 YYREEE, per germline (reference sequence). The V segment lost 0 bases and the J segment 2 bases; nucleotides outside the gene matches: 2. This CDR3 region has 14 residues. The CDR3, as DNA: TGTGCCAGCAGCTTGGAGCGGGGCGCCTACGAGCAGTACTTC. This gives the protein CASSLERGAYEQYF. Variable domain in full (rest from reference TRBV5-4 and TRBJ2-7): ETGVTQSPTHLIKTRGQQVTLRCSSQSGHNTVSWYQQALGQGPQFIFQYYREEENGRGNFPPRFSGLQFPNYSSELNVNALELDDSALYLCASSLERGAYEQYFGPGTRLTVT.

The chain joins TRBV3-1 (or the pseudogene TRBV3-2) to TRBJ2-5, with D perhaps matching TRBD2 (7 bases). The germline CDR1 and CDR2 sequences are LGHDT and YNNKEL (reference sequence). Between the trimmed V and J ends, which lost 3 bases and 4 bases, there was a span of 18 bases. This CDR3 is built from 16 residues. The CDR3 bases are TGTGCCAGCAGCCAGGGGGCAGCGGGGCCGGTAGAGACCCAGTACTTC. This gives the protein CASSQGAAGPVETQYF.

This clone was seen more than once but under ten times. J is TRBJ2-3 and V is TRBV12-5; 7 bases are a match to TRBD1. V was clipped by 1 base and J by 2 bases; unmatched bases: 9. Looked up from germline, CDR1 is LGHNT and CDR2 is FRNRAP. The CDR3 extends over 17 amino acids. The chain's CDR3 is CASGLGNRGPFTDTQYF. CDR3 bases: TGTGCTAGTGGTTTGGGCAACAGGGGACCCTTCACAGATACGCAGTATTTT.

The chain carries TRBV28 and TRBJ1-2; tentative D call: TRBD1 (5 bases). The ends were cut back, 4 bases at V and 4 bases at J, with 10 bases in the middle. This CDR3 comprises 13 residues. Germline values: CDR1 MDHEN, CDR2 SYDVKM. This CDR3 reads CASSWGGTYGYTF. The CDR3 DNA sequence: TGTGCCAGCAGTTGGGGGGGGACCTATGGCTACACCTTC.

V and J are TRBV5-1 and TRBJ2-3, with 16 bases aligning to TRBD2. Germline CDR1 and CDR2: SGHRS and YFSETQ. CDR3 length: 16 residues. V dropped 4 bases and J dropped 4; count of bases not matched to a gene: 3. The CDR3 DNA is TGCGCCAGCAGCGCCGGGACTAGCGGGGGGGCAGATACGCAGTATTTT. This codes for CASSAGTSGGADTQYF.

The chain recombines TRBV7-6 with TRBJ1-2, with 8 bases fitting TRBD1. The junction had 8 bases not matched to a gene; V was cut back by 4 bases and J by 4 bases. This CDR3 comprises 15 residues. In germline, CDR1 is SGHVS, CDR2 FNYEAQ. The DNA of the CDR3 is TGTGCCAGCAGCTCCGGGACAGGCCATTCCTATGGCTACACCTTC. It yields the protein CASSSGTGHSYGYTF.

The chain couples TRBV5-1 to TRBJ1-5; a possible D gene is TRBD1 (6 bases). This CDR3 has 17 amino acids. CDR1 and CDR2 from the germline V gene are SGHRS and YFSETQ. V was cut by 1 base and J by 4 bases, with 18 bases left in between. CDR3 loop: CASSLNPSGGGNQPQHF. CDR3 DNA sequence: TGCGCCAGCAGCTTGAACCCCTCGGGAGGGGGGAATCAGCCCCAGCATTTT.

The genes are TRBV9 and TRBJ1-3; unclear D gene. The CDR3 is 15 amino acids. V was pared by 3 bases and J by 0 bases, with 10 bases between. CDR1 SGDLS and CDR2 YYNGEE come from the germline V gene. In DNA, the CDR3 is TGTGCCAGCAGCGCTGACACGTACTCTGGAAACACCATATATTTT. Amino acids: CASSADTYSGNTIYF.

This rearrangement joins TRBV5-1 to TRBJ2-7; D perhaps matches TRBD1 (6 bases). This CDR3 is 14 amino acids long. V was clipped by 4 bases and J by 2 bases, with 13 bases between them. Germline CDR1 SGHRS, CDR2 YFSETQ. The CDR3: CASSQTGLPYEQYF. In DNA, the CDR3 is TGCGCCAGCAGCCAGACAGGTCTGCCCTACGAGCAGTACTTC.

In DNA form, the CDR3 reads TGTGCCAGCAGCCGGGGGCCATGGTTCTATGGCTACACCTTC. Amino acid sequence: CASSRGPWFYGYTF. The chain recombines TRBV3-1 (or the pseudogene TRBV3-2) with TRBJ1-2, with D possibly TRBD1 on 6 matching bases. Trimming pared 4 bases from V and 4 bases from J, leaving 13 bases between. The CDR3 is 14 residues long. Germline CDR1 is LGHDT and CDR2 is YNNKEL (reference sequence).

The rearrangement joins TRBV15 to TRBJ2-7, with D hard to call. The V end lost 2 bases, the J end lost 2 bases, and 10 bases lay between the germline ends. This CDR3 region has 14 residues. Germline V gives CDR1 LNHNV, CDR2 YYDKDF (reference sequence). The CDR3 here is CATSRRGGTYEQYF. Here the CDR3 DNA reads TGTGCCACCAGCAGACGAGGCGGCACCTACGAGCAGTACTTC.

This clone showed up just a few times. CDR3 protein: CASSLLKGHGTEAFF. The CDR3 DNA reads TGTGCCAGCAGCTTATTAAAGGGACACGGCACTGAAGCTTTCTTT. The rearrangement uses TRBV7-9 and TRBJ1-1; D is possibly TRBD1 (6 bases). This CDR3 has 15 amino acids. V lost 2 bases to trimming and J lost 4 bases, with 14 bases between them. CDR1 is SEHNR and CDR2 is FQNEAQ in the germline V gene (reference sequence).

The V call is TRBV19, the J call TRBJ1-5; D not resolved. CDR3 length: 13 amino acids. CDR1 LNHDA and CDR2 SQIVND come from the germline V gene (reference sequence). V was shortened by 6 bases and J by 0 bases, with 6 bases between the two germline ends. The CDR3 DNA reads TGTGCCAGTAGGTTTAATAGCAATCAGCCCCAGCATTTT. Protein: CASRFNSNQPQHF.

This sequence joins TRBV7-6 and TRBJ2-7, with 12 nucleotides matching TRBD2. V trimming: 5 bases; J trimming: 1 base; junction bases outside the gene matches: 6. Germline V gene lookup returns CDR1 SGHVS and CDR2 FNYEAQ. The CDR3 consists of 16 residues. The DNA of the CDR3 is TGTGCCAGCAGCAAAAGGACTAGCGGGGTTTCCTACGAGCAGTACTTC. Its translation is CASSKRTSGVSYEQYF.

The CDR3 sequence is CASSEAGAHNQPQHF. CDR3 DNA: TGCGCCAGCAGTGAGGCGGGGGCTCACAATCAGCCCCAGCATTTT. The genes are TRBV10-2 and TRBJ1-5; tentative D call: TRBD1 (6 bases). There are 15 residues in the CDR3. V lost 2 bases to trimming and J lost 3 bases, with 11 bases between them. The germline V gene encodes CDR1 WSHSY and CDR2 SAAADI.

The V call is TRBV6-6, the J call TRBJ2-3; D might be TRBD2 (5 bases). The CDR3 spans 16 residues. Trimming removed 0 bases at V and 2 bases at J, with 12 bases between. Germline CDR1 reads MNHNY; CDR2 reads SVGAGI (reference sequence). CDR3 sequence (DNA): TGTGCCAGCAGTTACTCGACGGACTCTCCCACAGATACGCAGTATTTT. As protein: CASSYSTDSPTDTQYF.

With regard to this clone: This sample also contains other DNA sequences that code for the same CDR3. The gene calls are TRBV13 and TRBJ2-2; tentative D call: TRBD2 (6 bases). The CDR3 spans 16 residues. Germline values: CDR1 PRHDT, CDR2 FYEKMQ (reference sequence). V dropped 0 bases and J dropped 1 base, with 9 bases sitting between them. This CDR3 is CASSLGAGRNTGELFF. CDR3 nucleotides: TGTGCCAGCAGCTTAGGGGCGGGGAGGAACACCGGGGAGCTGTTTTTT.

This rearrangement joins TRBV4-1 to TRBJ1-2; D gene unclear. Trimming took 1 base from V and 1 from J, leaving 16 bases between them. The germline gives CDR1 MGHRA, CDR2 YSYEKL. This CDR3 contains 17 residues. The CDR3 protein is CASSQGSRYTFNYGYTF. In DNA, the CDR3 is TGCGCCAGCAGCCAAGGGTCTCGATACACCTTTAACTATGGCTACACCTTC.

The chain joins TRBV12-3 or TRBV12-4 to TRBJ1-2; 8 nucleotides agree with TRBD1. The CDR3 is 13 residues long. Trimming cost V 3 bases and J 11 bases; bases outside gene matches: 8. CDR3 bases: TGTGCCAGCAGTTTTCAGTCAGGGGGCGAATACACCTTC. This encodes CASSFQSGGEYTF.

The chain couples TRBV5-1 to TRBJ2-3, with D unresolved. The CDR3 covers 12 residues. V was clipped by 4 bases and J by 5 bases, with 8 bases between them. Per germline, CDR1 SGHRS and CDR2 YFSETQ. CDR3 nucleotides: TGCGCCAGCAGCCTAGATATAGATACGCAGTATTTT. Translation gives CASSLDIDTQYF.

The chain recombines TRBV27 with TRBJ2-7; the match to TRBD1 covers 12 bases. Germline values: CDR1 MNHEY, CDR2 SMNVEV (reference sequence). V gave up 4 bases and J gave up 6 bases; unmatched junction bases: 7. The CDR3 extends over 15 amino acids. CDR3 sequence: CASSYRGTGGAEQYF. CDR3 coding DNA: TGTGCCAGCAGTTACCGCGGGACAGGGGGCGCCGAGCAGTACTTC.

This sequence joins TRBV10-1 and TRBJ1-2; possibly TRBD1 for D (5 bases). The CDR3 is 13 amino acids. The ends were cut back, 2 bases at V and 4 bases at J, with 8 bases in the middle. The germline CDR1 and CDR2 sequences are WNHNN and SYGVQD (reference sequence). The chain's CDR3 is CASSEQGGYGYTF. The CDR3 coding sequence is TGCGCCAGCAGTGAGCAGGGAGGCTATGGCTACACCTTC.

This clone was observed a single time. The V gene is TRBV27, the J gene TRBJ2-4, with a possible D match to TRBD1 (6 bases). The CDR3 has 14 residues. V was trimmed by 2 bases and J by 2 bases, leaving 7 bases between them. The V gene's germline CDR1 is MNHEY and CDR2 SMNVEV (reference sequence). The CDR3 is CASSLGQSKNIQYF. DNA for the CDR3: TGTGCCAGCAGTTTAGGACAGTCCAAAAACATTCAGTACTTC.

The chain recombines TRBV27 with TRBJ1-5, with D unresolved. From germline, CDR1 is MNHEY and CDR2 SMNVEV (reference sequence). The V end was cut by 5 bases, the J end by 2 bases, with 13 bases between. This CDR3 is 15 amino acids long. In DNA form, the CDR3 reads TGTGCCAGCAGTCCCCACTCTCCCGGCAATCAGCCCCAGCATTTT. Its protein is CASSPHSPGNQPQHF.

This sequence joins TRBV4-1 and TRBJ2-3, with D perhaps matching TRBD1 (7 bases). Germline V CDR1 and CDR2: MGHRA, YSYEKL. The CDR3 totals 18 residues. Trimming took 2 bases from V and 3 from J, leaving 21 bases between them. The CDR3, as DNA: TGCGCCAGCAGCCAAAGGCCTGGTGGAGGGGGCTTGACAGATACGCAGTATTTT. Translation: CASSQRPGGGGLTDTQYF.

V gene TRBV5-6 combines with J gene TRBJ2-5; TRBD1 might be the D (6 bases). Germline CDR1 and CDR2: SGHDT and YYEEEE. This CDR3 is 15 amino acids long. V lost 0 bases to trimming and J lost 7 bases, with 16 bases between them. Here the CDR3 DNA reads TGTGCCAGCAGCTTGGTCCAGGCCAAAGGGGGGACCCAGTACTTC. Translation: CASSLVQAKGGTQYF.

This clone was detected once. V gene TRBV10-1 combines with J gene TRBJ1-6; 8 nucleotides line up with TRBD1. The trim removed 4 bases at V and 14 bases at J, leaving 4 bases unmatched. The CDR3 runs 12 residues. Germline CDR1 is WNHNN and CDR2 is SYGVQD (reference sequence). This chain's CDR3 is CASSGTGRTLHF. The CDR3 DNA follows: TGCGCCAGCAGTGGGACAGGGCGAACCCTCCACTTT.

CDR3 in amino acids: CASSSNPGGTEAFF. Written as DNA, the CDR3 is TGCGCCAGCAGCTCTAATCCCGGGGGCACTGAAGCTTTCTTT. This rearrangement joins TRBV5-1 to TRBJ1-1; D might be TRBD1 (5 bases). The CDR3 extends over 14 amino acids. CDR1 and CDR2 from the germline V gene are SGHRS and YFSETQ. Trimming cost V 3 bases and J 4 bases, with 13 bases left between them.

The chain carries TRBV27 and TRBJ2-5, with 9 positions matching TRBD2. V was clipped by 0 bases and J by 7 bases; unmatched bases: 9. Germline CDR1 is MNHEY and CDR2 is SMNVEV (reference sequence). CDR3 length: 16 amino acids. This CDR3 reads CASSLSPGTSLWTQYF. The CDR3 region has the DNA TGTGCCAGCAGTTTATCCCCTGGGACTAGCCTTTGGACCCAGTACTTC.